These T cell receptor beta chains were read from a single sample in a study of blood T cell repertoires in COVID-19. Profiling relied on immunoSEQ multiplex PCR, and the TCRdb table lists in-frame clones only, not all of them. This table holds 250,000 or so clones, 80% to 90% found once. Sequenced input: peripheral blood. These receptors came from a man aged 60 to 75 with acute or convalescent COVID-19. The CDR3 runs from the conserved cysteine through the conserved F or W. D genes are given only for firm matches.

>TRBV12-5|TRBJ2-4|.
CASGLAGGGNIQYF
>TRBV7-2|TRBJ1-2|.
CASSSYKYGYTF
>TRBV6-5|TRBJ1-5|TRBD1
CASRTGVQPQHF
>TRBV21-1|TRBJ2-5|.
CASSRTTGSETQYF
>TRBV10-1|TRBJ1-5|TRBD1
CASSEMDGQGADSNQPQHF
>TRBV29-1|TRBJ2-1|.
CSVEGSLSSYNEQFF
>TRBV7-9|TRBJ2-3|TRBD1
CASSWGQGAGDTQYF
>TRBV7-2|TRBJ2-7|TRBD2
CASSLESGLAMIEQYF
>TRBV5-1|TRBJ1-2|.
CASSLGHRDAYTF
>TRBV28|TRBJ1-5|.
CASSLGARGVQPQHF
>TRBV3-1/TRBV3-2|TRBJ2-3|.
CASSHGAGRTDTQYF
>TRBV5-1|TRBJ1-3|.
CASSFGESRGNTIYF
>TRBV9|TRBJ1-1|.
CASSVVGEEVTEAFF
>TRBV2|TRBJ1-2|TRBD1
CASSESRTGPYGYTF
>TRBV10-1|TRBJ2-1|.
CASSESSVSYNEQFF
>TRBV11-2|TRBJ1-6|TRBD1
CASSLVTGGYSPLHF
>TRBV6-2/TRBV6-3|TRBJ2-2|TRBD2
CASSYREGGSFGGELFF
>TRBV5-1|TRBJ1-5|.
CASSLQGPDQPQHF
>TRBV6-2/TRBV6-3|TRBJ2-5|.
CASSYRGETQYF
>TRBV3-1/TRBV3-2|TRBJ2-1|.
CASSQGLRQGQFF
>TRBV12-3/TRBV12-4|TRBJ1-5|.
CASSSRGPQHF
>TRBV5-1|TRBJ2-7|TRBD2
CASSLSPGLAYEQYF
>TRBV12-5|TRBJ2-3|.
CASGSHRAPHLTDTQYF
>TRBV7-8|TRBJ2-1|TRBD1
CASSRDRVAYNEQFF
>TRBV5-6|TRBJ2-7|TRBD1
CASSYRTGGWYEQYF
>TRBV4-2|TRBJ1-2|.
CASSQFAGLSGGYTF
>TRBV2|TRBJ2-2|TRBD2
CAKSTGGSNTGELFF
>TRBV7-2|TRBJ1-1|TRBD1
CASSLVIRTGEAFF
>TRBV30|TRBJ1-1|TRBD1
CACRGYTEAFF
>TRBV6-5|TRBJ2-7|TRBD2
CASKRTSGDFYEQYF
>TRBV4-2|TRBJ1-1|.
CASSQDGDSLSTEAFF
>TRBV5-6|TRBJ1-1|.
CASSLGQFFQPNTEAFF
>TRBV18|TRBJ2-5|TRBD1
CASSPGQKETQYF
>TRBV5-8|TRBJ1-4|TRBD1
CASSRRGGTGGPATNEKLFF
>TRBV19|TRBJ1-2|.
CASSIRQGINYGYTF
>TRBV7-3|TRBJ2-1|.
CASSLGGYGAYNEQFF
>TRBV18|TRBJ2-7|TRBD1
CASSSGTGGLEQYF
>TRBV5-1|TRBJ2-2|TRBD1
CASSLRVSGGTGELFF
>TRBV6-1|TRBJ2-6|.
CASSGARVSSGANVLTF
>TRBV7-2|TRBJ1-5|TRBD1
CASSLDMGQGNQPQHF
>TRBV30|TRBJ2-3|TRBD1
CAWSENPGGHTQYF
>TRBV10-1|TRBJ2-4|.
CASSESTARGPRKNIQYF
>TRBV4-1|TRBJ2-7|.
CASSQRDSYEQYF
>TRBV29-1|TRBJ2-4|TRBD1
CSVAPGDRGHIQYF
>TRBV7-9|TRBJ1-1|.
CASSLGFQGSEAFF
>TRBV7-2|TRBJ1-1|.
CASSLYRQVNTEAFF
>TRBV29-1|TRBJ2-7|.
CSASDSYEQYF
>TRBV29-1|TRBJ2-7|TRBD2
CSGIAGASSYEQYF
>TRBV6-2/TRBV6-3|TRBJ2-5|TRBD2
CASSLALAGTPLQETQYF
>TRBV29-1|TRBJ1-2|.
CSVEKGRGPNYGYTF
>TRBV19|TRBJ2-7|.
CASSIYRGQAGGPIAYEQYF